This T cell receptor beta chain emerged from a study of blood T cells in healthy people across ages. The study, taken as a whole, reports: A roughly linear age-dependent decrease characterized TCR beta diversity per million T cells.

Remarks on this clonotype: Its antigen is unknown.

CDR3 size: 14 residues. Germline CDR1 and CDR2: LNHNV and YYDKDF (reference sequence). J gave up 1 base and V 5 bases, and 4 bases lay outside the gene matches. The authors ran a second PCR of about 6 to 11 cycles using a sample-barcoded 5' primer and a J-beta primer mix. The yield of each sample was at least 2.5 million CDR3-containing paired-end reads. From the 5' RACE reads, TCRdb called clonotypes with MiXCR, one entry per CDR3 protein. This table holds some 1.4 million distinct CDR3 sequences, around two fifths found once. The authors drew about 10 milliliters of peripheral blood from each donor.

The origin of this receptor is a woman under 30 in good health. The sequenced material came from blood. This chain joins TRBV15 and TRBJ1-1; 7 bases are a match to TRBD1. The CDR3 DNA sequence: TGTGCCACCAGCCCGGACAGGAGGAACACTGAAGCTTTCTTT. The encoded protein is CATSPDRRNTEAFF.